These 28 T cell receptor beta chains share one sample of origin, sequenced in a study of T cells in women clearing cervical HPV infection (dated by TCRdb to 2016 to 2019). Libraries were made using the immunoSEQ multiplex PCR assay. Held by TCRdb, this immuneACCESS table contains in-frame sequences only and omits some clones. Under half of the omission traces to an unresolved V gene where checked; the cause of the rest is unknown. The sample's records list some 40,000 clones. The top ten clonotypes cover around 6.5% of the sample. The sequenced sample was blood buffy coat. The receptors derive from a woman aged 18 to 75 with a cervical HPV16 infection that either progressed to CIN3+ or cleared (not recorded which).

As concerns this clone: The read comes to an end 3 residues before the CDR3 does, leaving the germline J gene to fill in the end. The chain recombines TRBV12-5 with TRBJ1-5, with TRBD1 identical over 7 bases. Trimming removed 6 bases from V and 3 bases from J; junction bases left unmatched: 2. CDR3 size: 13 residues. The germline V gene has CDR1 LGHNT and CDR2 FRNRAP. The CDR3 loop reads CASGRGLNQPQHF. Incomplete CDR3 DNA: TGTGCTAGTGGGAGGGGGCTCAATCAGCCC.

A word on this clone: The read is 3 residues too short to cover the CDR3 end, so that end is filled in from the germline J gene. The rearrangement links TRBV7-9 to TRBJ1-2; TRBD1 is a possible D gene (5 bases). Germline V gene lookup returns CDR1 SEHNR and CDR2 FQNEAQ (reference sequence). The CDR3 is 15 residues long. CDR3 residues: CASSLMRGGSDTYTF. CDR3 bases read: TGTGCCAGCAGCTTGATGAGGGGTGGGTCAGATACC.

Turning to this clone: The DNA ends 3 residues before the CDR3 does, and the rest of the CDR3 is filled in from the germline J gene. The J gene is TRBJ2-3, the V gene TRBV5-5; TRBD2 is a possible D gene (6 bases). Germline CDR1 reads SGHKS; CDR2 reads YYEKEE (reference sequence). CDR3 size: 14 residues. The part of the CDR3 DNA that was read is TGTGCCAGCAGCTTGGTTGAGGGGAGGCAGCCG. Its translation is CASSLVEGRQP. The whole CDR3 sequence is CASSLVEGRQPQYF.

A remark on this clone: The missing CDR3 end, 3 residues past where the read stops, is filled in from the germline J gene. Other DNA sequences in the same sample also yield this CDR3. This chain joins TRBV19 and TRBJ1-1; D remains unclear. This CDR3 comprises 12 residues. From germline, CDR1 is LNHDA and CDR2 SQIVND (reference sequence). The CDR3 sequence is CASSSRGAEAFF. The CDR3 bases that were read are TGTGCCAGTAGTTCCCGGGGAGCCGAA.

With regard to this clone: Coverage ceases 3 residues before the CDR3 finishes, and the germline J gene fills in the end. The rearrangement links TRBV7-9 to TRBJ2-4; perhaps TRBD2 as D (5 bases). CDR1 and CDR2 from the germline V gene are SEHNR and FQNEAQ (reference sequence). The CDR3 has 14 amino acids. The CDR3: CASSPEGRAYGQYF. CDR3 bases read: TGTGCCAGCAGCCCCGAGGGTAGGGCCTATGGT.

Details on this clone: The read ends 3 residues before the CDR3 terminus; that terminus is restored from the germline J gene. V is TRBV6-2 or TRBV6-3 and J is TRBJ2-7; TRBD1 aligns across 9 bases. Germline CDR1 and CDR2: MNHEY and SVGEGT. The CDR3 is 16 amino acids. Trimming took 6 bases from V and 5 from J; bases not matched to a gene: 14. Incomplete CDR3 DNA: TGTGCCAGCAGCCACAACGTTAGGACAGGGGCTGACGAG. Its translation: CASSHNVRTGADE. The entire CDR3 protein is CASSHNVRTGADEQYF.

Comments on this clone: The read comes to an end 3 residues before the CDR3 does, leaving the germline J gene to fill in the end. The chain couples TRBV7-2 to TRBJ2-7; 11 positions agree with TRBD2. The CDR3 is 15 residues long. Germline V lookup: CDR1 SGHTA, CDR2 FQGNSA. V dropped 5 bases and J dropped 3; count of bases not matched to a gene: 6. The CDR3 loop is CASSTGTSGFYEQYF. The CDR3 bases that were read are TGTGCCAGCAGCACCGGGACTAGCGGATTCTACGAG. Supplemented by reference TRBV7-2 and TRBJ2-7, the full variable domain reads GAGVSQSPSNKVTEKGKDVELRCDPISGHTALYWYRQSLGQGLEFLIYFQGNSAPDKSGLPSDRFSAERTGGSVSTLTIQRTQQEDSAVYLCASSTGTSGFYEQYFGPGTRLTVT.

As concerns this clone: The read ends 3 residues before the CDR3 terminus; that terminus is restored from the germline J gene. V and J are TRBV18 and TRBJ2-7, with 10 bases that match TRBD1. There are 15 residues in the CDR3. Germline V gene data show CDR1 as KGHSH and CDR2 as LQKENI. V trimming: 2 bases; J trimming: 3 bases; junction bases outside the gene matches: 4. The CDR3 reads CASSPSGTGVYEQYF. CDR3 DNA (partial): TGTGCCAGCTCACCATCAGGGACAGGGGTCTACGAG.

As to this clone: From the germline J gene comes the end of the CDR3, since the read stops 3 residues before it. This rearrangement joins TRBV11-3 to TRBJ1-1; D call uncertain. Trimming took off 2 bases at V and 1 base at J, with 5 bases between the two ends. This CDR3 spans 13 amino acids. Germline values: CDR1 SGHNT, CDR2 YENEEA. CDR3 loop: CASSLNRNTEAFF. Partial CDR3 DNA: TGTGCCAGCAGCTTAAACAGGAACACTGAA.

On this clone itself: The read stops 3 residues short of the end of the CDR3; the missing end is completed from the germline J gene. This chain connects TRBV11-2 to TRBJ1-1; perhaps TRBD1 as D (5 bases). Germline V gene sequence: CDR1 SGHAT, CDR2 FQNNGV. This CDR3 has 13 residues. With 5 bases removed from V and 6 bases from J, the gap between germline ends came to 13 bases. Partial CDR3 DNA: TGTGCCAGCAGCACGGGTAGGGGCGCTGAA. This translates into CASSTGRGAE. The entire CDR3 reads CASSTGRGAEAFF.

Concerning this clone itself: The read finishes 3 residues shy of the CDR3 end, and the germline J gene is used to complete it. The rearrangement joins TRBV4-1 to TRBJ2-7; the D is unclear. Germline lookup yields CDR1 MGHRA and CDR2 YSYEKL. The CDR3 runs to 14 residues. The V end lost 1 base, the J end lost 2 bases, and 9 bases lay between the germline ends. This CDR3 is CASSQVQGPYEQYF. The CDR3 bases that were read are TGCGCCAGCAGCCAAGTTCAAGGTCCCTACGAG.

As to this clone: The read finishes 3 residues shy of the CDR3 end, and the germline J gene is used to complete it. The rearrangement links TRBV7-9 to TRBJ2-6; 8 bases line up with TRBD1. CDR1 is SEHNR, CDR2 FQNEAQ, per germline (reference sequence). CDR3 length: 14 amino acids. V was pared by 4 bases and J by 9 bases, with 5 bases of the junction left unmatched. The DNA read from the CDR3 is TGTGCCAGCAGCTCAACCGGGACAGGCAACGTC. The encoded protein is CASSSTGTGNV. The entire CDR3 protein is CASSSTGTGNVLTF.

Worth noting for this clone: The sequenced fragment ends 3 residues before the CDR3 boundary, so the rest is inferred from the germline J gene. The gene calls are TRBV29-1 and TRBJ1-2; D is perhaps TRBD1 (5 bases). The CDR3 contains 14 residues. Germline V gene sequence: CDR1 SQVTM, CDR2 ANQGSEA. V lost 3 bases, J lost 6 bases, and 17 bases lay in between. This CDR3 is CSVEGSGLGHGYTF. CDR3 DNA, as far as it was read: TGCAGCGTTGAGGGCTCGGGTTTGGGGCATGGC.

A remark on this clone: From the germline J gene comes the end of the CDR3, since the read stops 3 residues before it. The J gene is TRBJ1-2, the V gene TRBV30, with D possibly being TRBD1 (5 bases). This CDR3 has 13 amino acids. The V gene lost 3 bases and the J gene lost 5 bases, with 13 bases spanning the gap. In germline, CDR1 is GTSNPN, CDR2 SVGIG (reference sequence). The CDR3 spells CAWRRAGPYGYTF. Partial CDR3 DNA: TGTGCCTGGAGGAGAGCAGGGCCTTATGGC.

With respect to this clone: The read comes to an end 3 residues before the CDR3 does, leaving the germline J gene to fill in the end. This rearrangement joins TRBV24-1 to TRBJ2-3, with 7 bases that match TRBD2. The V and J ends lost 4 bases and 0 bases, in that order; junction bases with no gene match: 9. This CDR3 has 17 residues. Germline CDR1 is KGHDR and CDR2 is SFDVKD. Incomplete CDR3 DNA: TGTGCCACCAGTGAATCCGGACTAGGGACTAGCACAGATACG. It translates to CATSESGLGTSTDT. The full CDR3 sequence reads CATSESGLGTSTDTQYF.

Notes on this clone: The missing CDR3 end, 3 residues past where the read stops, is filled in from the germline J gene. The V and J genes are TRBV2 and TRBJ2-1, with D tentatively TRBD1 (6 bases). The CDR3 is 14 amino acids. Germline V gene data show CDR1 as SNHLY and CDR2 as FYNNEI. The ends were cut back, 10 bases at V and 1 base at J, with 14 bases in the middle. The CDR3 region is CAISLGGSYNEQFF. CDR3 DNA, as far as it was read: TGTGCCATTTCTTTAGGGGGATCCTACAATGAG.

Of note for this clone: Read coverage stops 3 residues before the CDR3 terminus; the germline J gene supplies the remainder. The chain combines TRBV12-3 or TRBV12-4 with TRBJ1-2; 11 nucleotides agree with TRBD1. The CDR3 runs to 16 residues. The DNA read from the CDR3 is TGTGCCAGCAGTAACGGACAGGGGGCTCCCCGGGGGGGC. It codes for CASSNGQGAPRGG. Given in full, the CDR3 is CASSNGQGAPRGGYTF.

With regard to this clone: The read falls 3 residues short of the CDR3 end, and the missing part is taken from the germline J gene. The chain employs TRBV29-1 and TRBJ2-1, with 8 bases lining up with TRBD1. Germline CDR1 SQVTM, CDR2 ANQGSEA. The CDR3 is made up of 14 amino acids. Germline trimming cut 5 bases from V and 6 bases from J; bases unmatched to any gene: 9. The part of the CDR3 DNA that was read is TGCAGCGTTCTCGACAGGGGATTTTTCAATGAG. It translates to CSVLDRGFFNE. Given in full, the CDR3 is CSVLDRGFFNEQFF.

For this clone: Read coverage stops 3 residues before the CDR3 terminus; the germline J gene supplies the remainder. The chain employs TRBV28 and TRBJ1-6, with D unresolved. The germline gives CDR1 MDHEN, CDR2 SYDVKM. This CDR3 is 12 amino acids long. The V end was cut by 3 bases, the J end by 8 bases, with 5 bases between. The CDR3 here is CASSFPDSPLHF. The sequenced CDR3 bases are TGTGCCAGCAGTTTTCCAGATTCACCC.

Comment on this clone: The read comes to an end 3 residues before the CDR3 does, leaving the germline J gene to fill in the end. The J gene is TRBJ2-3, the V gene TRBV19; 7 nucleotides align to TRBD1. V lost 4 bases, J lost 3 bases, and 7 bases stayed unmatched. CDR1 is LNHDA and CDR2 is SQIVND in the germline V gene (reference sequence). The length of the CDR3 is 15 residues. CDR3 loop: CASSSYRGGTDTQYF. The covered CDR3 bases are TGTGCCAGTAGTAGCTACAGGGGTGGTACAGATACG.

Details on this clone: A read error may account for a junction end that differs from germline. Read coverage stops 3 residues before the CDR3 terminus; the germline J gene supplies the remainder. The same CDR3 is also encoded by other DNA sequences in this sample. This chain joins TRBV19 and TRBJ1-3; TRBD1 agrees at 8 bases. Germline CDR1 reads LNHDA; CDR2 reads SQIVND (reference sequence). The length of the CDR3 is 13 residues. The CDR3 is CATSTGVGNTIYF. Partial CDR3 DNA: TGTGCCACCTCGACAGGGGTCGGAAACACG.

On this clone: Read coverage stops 3 residues before the CDR3 terminus; the germline J gene supplies the remainder. The chain employs TRBV29-1 and TRBJ1-2; tentative D call: TRBD1 (5 bases). With 7 bases removed from V and 5 bases from J, the gap between germline ends came to 11 bases. Germline V gene data show CDR1 as SQVTM and CDR2 as ANQGSEA. The CDR3 sequence is 11 residues long. The part of the CDR3 DNA that was read is TGCAGCGGACGGGGGTATTATGGC. Its translation is CSGRGYYG. The entire CDR3 sequence reads CSGRGYYGYTF.

Turning to this clone: With the read ending 3 residues before the CDR3 end, the germline J gene is used to fill in that end. V gene TRBV20-1 combines with J gene TRBJ2-3; 8 nucleotides agree with TRBD2. Germline V lookup: CDR1 DFQATT, CDR2 SNEGSKA (reference sequence). CDR3 length: 16 residues. Losses at the gene ends were 0 bases for V and 4 bases for J; bases not matched to a gene: 9. CDR3 DNA (partial): TGCAGTGCTAGAGACGTCCCAGCGGGGGTTGCAGATACG. This translates into CSARDVPAGVADT. The full CDR3 sequence reads CSARDVPAGVADTQYF.

For this clone: The observed sequence ends 3 residues before the CDR3 terminus, with the missing tail filled in from the germline J gene. V usage is TRBV11-2 and J usage is TRBJ1-2; D possibly corresponds to TRBD1 (5 bases). This CDR3 region has 12 residues. CDR1 and CDR2 from the germline V gene are SGHAT and FQNNGV. V dropped 9 bases and J dropped 2 bases, with 10 bases sitting between them. The CDR3 reads CARQVPNYGYTF. The DNA read from the CDR3 is TGTGCCAGACAGGTTCCCAACTATGGC.

With respect to this clone: From the germline J gene comes the end of the CDR3, since the read stops 3 residues before it. The chain carries TRBV19 and TRBJ2-3, with 7 bases identical to TRBD1. The CDR3 sequence is 13 residues long. Looked up from germline, CDR1 is LNHDA and CDR2 is SQIVND (reference sequence). The CDR3 bases that were read are TGTGCCAGTCACAGGGGTCCGGATCAGCCG. Translation gives CASHRGPDQP. The full CDR3 sequence reads CASHRGPDQPQYF.

With respect to this clone: Sequence at one end of the junction differs from germline and may be a read error. Sequencing ends 3 residues short of the CDR3 end; the germline J gene provides the rest. Other DNA sequences in the sample encode the same CDR3. This chain uses TRBV30 with TRBJ1-3, with a tentative D call TRBD1 (5 bases). The CDR3 length is 12 residues. Germline V gene lookup returns CDR1 GTSNPN and CDR2 SVGIG (reference sequence). Partial CDR3 DNA: TGTGCCTGGAGACAGGCTGGAAACACG. Amino acids: CAWRQAGNT. The full CDR3 sequence reads CAWRQAGNTIYF.

Of note for this clone: One end of the junction does not line up with germline, which may come from a read error. The CDR3 goes on 3 residues after the read ends, and that part is filled in from the germline J gene. The same CDR3 is also encoded by other DNA sequences in this sample. The J gene is TRBJ1-3, the V gene TRBV5-4, with TRBD1 as a possible D gene (5 bases). Germline V gives CDR1 SGHNT, CDR2 YYREEE (reference sequence). CDR3 length: 15 amino acids. The CDR3 is CASSLVGREGNTIYF. The part of the CDR3 DNA that was read is TGTGCCAGCAGCTTGGTAGGCAGGGAAGGAAACACG.

Concerning this clone: From the germline J gene comes the end of the CDR3, since the read stops 3 residues before it. V gene TRBV7-7 combines with J gene TRBJ2-1, with 7 bases lining up with TRBD1. Trimming removed 5 bases from V and 8 bases from J; junction bases left unmatched: 12. Germline assignment: CDR1 SSHAT and CDR2 FNYEAQ (reference sequence). The CDR3 totals 15 residues. The covered CDR3 bases are TGTGCCAGCAGCCCGTCGGGACAGTCGAGGGATGAG. Translation: CASSPSGQSRDE. The CDR3, in full, reads CASSPSGQSRDEQFF.